The 13 T cell receptor beta chains reported below all come from one sample, sequenced in a study of blood T cell repertoires in COVID-19 (dated by TCRdb to 2018 to 2021). The method behind the library was the immunoSEQ multiplex PCR assay. The immuneACCESS repertoire file appears here via TCRdb, limited to in-frame rearrangements. These files lack a portion of the clones; in checked studies, under half of the deficit traces to unresolved V genes, and the cause of the others is not known. In all, the sample holds some 300,000 clones, and roughly 89% of those were seen once. Together, the top ten hold 1.5% to 2% of the sample. Source material: peripheral blood. The receptor set was obtained from a woman between 25 and 40 years old with COVID-19, enrolled during active disease.

The V call is TRBV7-9, the J call TRBJ1-1; D not resolved. The CDR3 is 13 residues long. The V gene lost 5 bases and the J gene lost 3 bases, with 10 bases spanning the gap. Germline V gives CDR1 SEHNR, CDR2 FQNEAQ (reference sequence). CDR3 sequence: CASSPTRDTEAFF. CDR3 nucleotide sequence: TGTGCCAGCAGCCCAACCCGAGACACTGAAGCTTTCTTT.

J is TRBJ1-1 and V is TRBV19, with D tentatively TRBD1 (5 bases). There are 16 residues in the CDR3. Trimming cost V 7 bases and J 1 base, with 19 bases left between them. CDR1 and CDR2 (germline): LNHDA, SQIVND (reference sequence). The CDR3 nucleotides read TGTGCCAGTACCACGAACGGAGGGGCCTGGAACACTGAAGCTTTCTTT. It is translated as CASTTNGGAWNTEAFF. The entire variable domain, with the rest obtained from reference TRBV19 and TRBJ1-1, is as follows: DGGITQSPKYLFRKEGQNVTLSCEQNLNHDAMYWYRQDPGQGLRLIYYSQIVNDFQKGDIAEGYSVSREKKESFPLTVTSAQKNPTAFYLCASTTNGGAWNTEAFFGQGTRLTVV.

The chain recombines TRBV5-4 with TRBJ2-3; perhaps TRBD2 as D (7 bases). This CDR3 spans 16 amino acids. CDR1 SGHNT and CDR2 YYREEE come from the germline V gene (reference sequence). The ends were cut back, 2 bases at V and 2 bases at J, with 15 bases in the middle. The CDR3 here is CASSLKAGGPTDTQYF. The CDR3 DNA reads TGTGCCAGCAGCTTAAAAGCCGGGGGGCCCACAGATACGCAGTATTTT.

This chain links TRBV20-1 with TRBJ1-1, with a weak D call TRBD1 (5 bases). The CDR3 sequence is 13 residues long. With 3 bases removed from V and 7 bases from J, the gap between germline ends came to 15 bases. Per the germline V gene, CDR1 is DFQATT and CDR2 is SNEGSKA (reference sequence). The CDR3 protein is CSASPRGFVEAFF. The DNA for the CDR3 is TGCAGTGCTAGTCCGCGGGGGTTTGTTGAAGCTTTCTTT.

CDR3 in DNA: TGCGCCAGCAGCCAAGTAGTACTAGCGACCGGGGAGCTGTTTTTT. Its protein is CASSQVVLATGELFF. The V gene is TRBV4-1, the J gene TRBJ2-2; 7 bases are shared with TRBD2. Germline V gene sequence: CDR1 MGHRA, CDR2 YSYEKL. The CDR3 is 15 residues long. J lost 5 bases, V lost 1 base, and 4 bases had no gene match.

V usage is TRBV9 and J usage is TRBJ1-4; D possibly corresponds to TRBD1 (5 bases). V lost 0 bases, J lost 8 bases, and 14 bases lay in between. In germline, CDR1 is SGDLS, CDR2 YYNGEE. The CDR3 has 15 amino acids. CDR3 bases: TGTGCCAGCAGCGTAGAAGGGACTGCTTCGGAAAAACTGTTTTTT. It is translated as CASSVEGTASEKLFF.

The rearrangement links TRBV30 to TRBJ1-5; D perhaps matches TRBD1 (5 bases). This CDR3 spans 13 amino acids. Trimming left V 1 base short and J 7 bases short, with 11 bases between. Per germline, CDR1 GTSNPN and CDR2 SVGIG (reference sequence). In nucleotides, the CDR3 is TGTGCCTGGAGTGCCTGGAGGGACCAGCCCCAGCATTTT. Translated: CAWSAWRDQPQHF. Complete variable domain (other parts from reference TRBV30 and TRBJ1-5): SQTIHQWPATLVQPVGSPLSLECTVEGTSNPNLYWYRQAAGRGLQLLFYSVGIGQISSEVPQNLSASRPQDRQFILSSKKLLLSDSGFYLCAWSAWRDQPQHFGDGTRLSIL.

In its sample, this clone was seen a few times. The chain links TRBV4-1 to TRBJ2-2; weak D call: TRBD1 (6 bases). The CDR3 sequence is 12 residues long. Germline V gene lookup returns CDR1 MGHRA and CDR2 YSYEKL. The V end lost 3 bases, the J end lost 10 bases, and 9 bases lay between the germline ends. Written as DNA, the CDR3 is TGCGCCAGCAGCCAGCTGGGGGCGGAGCTGTTTTTT. This sequence encodes CASSQLGAELFF.

The gene calls are TRBV7-8 and TRBJ2-5; TRBD2 matches 14 bases. CDR1 SGHVS and CDR2 FQNEAQ come from the germline V gene. This CDR3 spans 20 amino acids. V was clipped by 5 bases and J by 5 bases; unmatched bases: 19. CDR3 in amino acids: CASSHTTGLAGGSGPETQYF. The CDR3 DNA reads TGTGCCAGCAGCCACACTACCGGACTAGCGGGGGGCTCGGGGCCGGAGACCCAGTACTTC. Filled out from reference TRBV7-8 and TRBJ2-5, the complete variable domain reads GAGVSQSPRYKVAKRGQDVALRCDPISGHVSLFWYQQALGQGPEFLTYFQNEAQLDKSGLPSDRFFAERPEGSVSTLKIQRTQQEDSAVYLCASSHTTGLAGGSGPETQYFGPGTRLLVL.

The chain employs TRBV4-1 and TRBJ2-7, with D tentatively TRBD1 (5 bases). The CDR3 is 14 residues long. Germline V gives CDR1 MGHRA, CDR2 YSYEKL. Trimming removed 1 base at V and 2 bases at J, with 9 bases between. The CDR3 sequence: CASSQGAGTYEQYF. CDR3 bases: TGCGCCAGCAGCCAAGGGGCAGGGACCTACGAGCAGTACTTC.

The chain couples TRBV11-2 to TRBJ2-6; D is unresolved. Germline V gives CDR1 SGHAT, CDR2 FQNNGV. This CDR3 is built from 16 residues. V lost 2 bases and J lost 0, with 8 bases in between. The CDR3 region has the DNA TGTGCCAGCAGCTTATATGGCGGCTCTGGGGCCAACGTCCTGACTTTC. The encoded protein is CASSLYGGSGANVLTF.

The CDR3 protein is CASSFRDAYEQYF. The CDR3 DNA follows: TGTGCCAGCAGCTTCCGAGATGCCTACGAGCAGTACTTC. The chain is built from TRBV7-2 and TRBJ2-7; no clear D gene. V lost 3 bases and J lost 2, with 8 bases in between. The germline V gene has CDR1 SGHTA and CDR2 FQGNSA. CDR3 length: 13 amino acids. The full variable domain, its missing parts supplied by reference TRBV7-2 and TRBJ2-7, is GAGVSQSPSNKVTEKGKDVELRCDPISGHTALYWYRQSLGQGLEFLIYFQGNSAPDKSGLPSDRFSAERTGGSVSTLTIQRTQQEDSAVYLCASSFRDAYEQYFGPGTRLTVT.

The chain is built from TRBV23-1 and TRBJ2-1; 7 nucleotides align to TRBD2. Being an ORF, TRBV23-1 has a function that is uncertain. The CDR3 is made up of 17 amino acids. Trimming cost V 3 bases and J 5 bases; bases outside gene matches: 13. CDR3 in amino acids: CASSQGGIAGPDNEQFF. CDR3 bases: TGCGCCAGCAGTCAGGGGGGAATAGCGGGCCCCGACAATGAGCAGTTCTTC.